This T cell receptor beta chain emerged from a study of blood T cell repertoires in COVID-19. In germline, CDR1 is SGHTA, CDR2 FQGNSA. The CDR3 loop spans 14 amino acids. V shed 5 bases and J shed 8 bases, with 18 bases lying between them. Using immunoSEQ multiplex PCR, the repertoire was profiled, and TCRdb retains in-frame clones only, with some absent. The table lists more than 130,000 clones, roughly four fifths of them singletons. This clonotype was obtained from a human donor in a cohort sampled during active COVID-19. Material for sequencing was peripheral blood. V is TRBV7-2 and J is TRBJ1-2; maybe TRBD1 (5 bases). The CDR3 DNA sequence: TGTGCCAGCAGCCCACGTACAGGTTCTATGGGCTACACCTTC. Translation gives CASSPRTGSMGYTF.